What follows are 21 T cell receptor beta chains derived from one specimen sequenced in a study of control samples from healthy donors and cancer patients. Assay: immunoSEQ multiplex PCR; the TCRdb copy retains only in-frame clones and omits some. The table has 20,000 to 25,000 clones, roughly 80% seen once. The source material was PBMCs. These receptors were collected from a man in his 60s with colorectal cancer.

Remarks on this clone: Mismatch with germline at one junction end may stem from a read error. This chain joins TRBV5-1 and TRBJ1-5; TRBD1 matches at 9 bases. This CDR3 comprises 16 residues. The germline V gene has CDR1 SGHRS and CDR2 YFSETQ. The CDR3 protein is CASCFWGQGSNQPQHF. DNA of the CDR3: TGCGCCAGCTGCTTCTGGGGACAGGGTAGCAATCAGCCCCAGCATTTT.

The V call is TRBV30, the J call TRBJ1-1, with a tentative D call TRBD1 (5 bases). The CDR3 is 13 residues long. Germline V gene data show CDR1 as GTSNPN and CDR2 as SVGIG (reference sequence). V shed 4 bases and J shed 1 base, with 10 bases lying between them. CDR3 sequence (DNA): TGTGCCTGGAACGATGGGGGGAACACTGAAGCTTTCTTT. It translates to CAWNDGGNTEAFF.

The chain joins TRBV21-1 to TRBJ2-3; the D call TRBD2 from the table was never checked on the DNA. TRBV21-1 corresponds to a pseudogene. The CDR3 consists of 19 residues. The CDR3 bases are TGTGCCAGCAGCAAAATGGGGAGGGGGTTCTCCGATCACGATCATACGCAGTATTTT. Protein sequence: CASSKMGRGFSDHDHTQYF.

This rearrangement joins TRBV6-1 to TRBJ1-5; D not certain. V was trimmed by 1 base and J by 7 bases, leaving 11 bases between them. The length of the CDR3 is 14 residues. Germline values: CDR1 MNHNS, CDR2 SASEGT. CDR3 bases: TGTGCCAGCAGTGAAGGGATCGTCGCCCAGCCCCAGCATTTT. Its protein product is CASSEGIVAQPQHF.

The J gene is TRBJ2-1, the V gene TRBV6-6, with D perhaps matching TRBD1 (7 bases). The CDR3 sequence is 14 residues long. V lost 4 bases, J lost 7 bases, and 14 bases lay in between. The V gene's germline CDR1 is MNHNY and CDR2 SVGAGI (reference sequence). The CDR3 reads CASSFQGGVNEQFF. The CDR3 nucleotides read TGTGCCAGCAGTTTTCAGGGGGGAGTTAATGAGCAGTTCTTC.

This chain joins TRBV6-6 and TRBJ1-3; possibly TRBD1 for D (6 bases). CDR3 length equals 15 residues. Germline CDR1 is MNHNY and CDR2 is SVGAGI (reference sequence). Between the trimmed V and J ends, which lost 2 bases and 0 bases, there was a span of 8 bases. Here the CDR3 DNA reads TGTGCCAGCAGTTACAGGGGGAGCTCTGGAAACACCATATATTTT. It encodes CASSYRGSSGNTIYF.

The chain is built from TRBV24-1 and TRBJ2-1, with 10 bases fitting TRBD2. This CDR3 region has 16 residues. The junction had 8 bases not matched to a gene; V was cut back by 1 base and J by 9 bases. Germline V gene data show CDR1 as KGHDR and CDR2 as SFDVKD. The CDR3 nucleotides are TGTGCCACCAGTGATTTCCCCAGCGGGGGGGCCGCTGAGCAGTTCTTC. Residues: CATSDFPSGGAAEQFF.

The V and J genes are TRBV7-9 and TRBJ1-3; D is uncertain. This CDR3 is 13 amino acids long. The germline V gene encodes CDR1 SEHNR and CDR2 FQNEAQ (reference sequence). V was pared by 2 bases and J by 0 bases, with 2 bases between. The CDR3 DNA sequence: TGTGCCAGCAGCTTAAACTCTGGAAACACCATATATTTT. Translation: CASSLNSGNTIYF.

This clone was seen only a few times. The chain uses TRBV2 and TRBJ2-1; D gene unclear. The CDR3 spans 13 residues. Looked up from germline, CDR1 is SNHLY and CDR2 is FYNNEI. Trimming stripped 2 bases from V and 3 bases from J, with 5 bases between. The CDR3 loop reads CASSEQGYNEQFF. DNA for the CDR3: TGTGCCAGCAGTGAACAAGGCTACAATGAGCAGTTCTTC.

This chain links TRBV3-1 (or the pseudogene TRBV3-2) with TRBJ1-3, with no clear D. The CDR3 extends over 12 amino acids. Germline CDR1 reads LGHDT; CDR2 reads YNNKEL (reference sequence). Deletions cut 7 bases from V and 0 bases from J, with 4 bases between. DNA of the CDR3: TGTGCCAGCAAAAGCTCTGGAAACACCATATATTTT. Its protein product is CASKSSGNTIYF.

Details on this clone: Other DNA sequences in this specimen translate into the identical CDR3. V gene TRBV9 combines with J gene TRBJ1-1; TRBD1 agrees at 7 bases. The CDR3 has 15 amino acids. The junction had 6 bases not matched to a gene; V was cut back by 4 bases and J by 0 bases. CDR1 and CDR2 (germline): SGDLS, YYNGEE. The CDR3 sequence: CASSPQGQMNTEAFF. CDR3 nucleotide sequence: TGTGCCAGCAGCCCCCAGGGACAGATGAACACTGAAGCTTTCTTT.

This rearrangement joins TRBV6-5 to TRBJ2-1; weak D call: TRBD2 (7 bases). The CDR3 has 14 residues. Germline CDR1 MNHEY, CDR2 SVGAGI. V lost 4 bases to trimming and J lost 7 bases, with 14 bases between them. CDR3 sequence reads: CASSFRGAENEQFF. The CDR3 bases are TGTGCCAGCAGTTTCCGGGGGGCCGAGAATGAGCAGTTCTTC.

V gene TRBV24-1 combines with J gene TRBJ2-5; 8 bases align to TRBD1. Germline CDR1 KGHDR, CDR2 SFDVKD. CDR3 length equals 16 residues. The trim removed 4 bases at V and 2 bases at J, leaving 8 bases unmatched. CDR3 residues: CATSESGTGHQETQYF. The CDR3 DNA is TGTGCCACCAGTGAGTCCGGGACAGGACATCAAGAGACCCAGTACTTC.

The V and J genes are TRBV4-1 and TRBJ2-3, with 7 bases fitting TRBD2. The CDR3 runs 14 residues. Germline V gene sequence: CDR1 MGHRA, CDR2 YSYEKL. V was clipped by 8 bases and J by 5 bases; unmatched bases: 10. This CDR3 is CASYSQRDGDTQYF. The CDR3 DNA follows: TGCGCCAGCTATTCCCAGCGGGATGGAGATACGCAGTATTTT.

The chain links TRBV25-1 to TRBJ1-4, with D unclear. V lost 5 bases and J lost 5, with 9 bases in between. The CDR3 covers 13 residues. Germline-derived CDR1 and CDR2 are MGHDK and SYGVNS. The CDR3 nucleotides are TGTGCCAGCAGTCTTTCCAGAAATGAAAAACTGTTTTTT. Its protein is CASSLSRNEKLFF.

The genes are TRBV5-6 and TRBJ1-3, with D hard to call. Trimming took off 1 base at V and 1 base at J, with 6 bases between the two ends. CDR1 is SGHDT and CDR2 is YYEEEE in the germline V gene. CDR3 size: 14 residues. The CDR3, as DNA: TGTGCCAGCAGCTTGCGGGGATCTGGAAACACCATATATTTT. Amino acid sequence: CASSLRGSGNTIYF.

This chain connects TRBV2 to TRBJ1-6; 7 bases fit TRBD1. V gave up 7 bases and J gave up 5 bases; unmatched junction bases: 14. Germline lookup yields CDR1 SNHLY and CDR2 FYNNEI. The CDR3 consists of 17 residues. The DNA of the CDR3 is TGTGCCAGCAACCGGCGTTATGGACAGGTCGATAATTCACCCCTCCACTTT. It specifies CASNRRYGQVDNSPLHF.

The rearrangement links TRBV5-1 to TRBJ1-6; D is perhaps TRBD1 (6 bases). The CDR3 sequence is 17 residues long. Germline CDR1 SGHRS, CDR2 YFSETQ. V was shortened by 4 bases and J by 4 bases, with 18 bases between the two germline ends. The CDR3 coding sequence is TGCGCCAGCAGCGGAGGGGGGGTTACCCTTTATAATTCACCCCTCCACTTT. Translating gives CASSGGGVTLYNSPLHF.

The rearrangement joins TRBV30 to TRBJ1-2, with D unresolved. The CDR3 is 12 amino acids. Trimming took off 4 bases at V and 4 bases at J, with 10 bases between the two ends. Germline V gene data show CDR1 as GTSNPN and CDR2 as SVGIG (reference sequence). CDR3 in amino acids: CAWIRPGYGYTF. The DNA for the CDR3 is TGTGCCTGGATAAGGCCAGGCTATGGCTACACCTTC.

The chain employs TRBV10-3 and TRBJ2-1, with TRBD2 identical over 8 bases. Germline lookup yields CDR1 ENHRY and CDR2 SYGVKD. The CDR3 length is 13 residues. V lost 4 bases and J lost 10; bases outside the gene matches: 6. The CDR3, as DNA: TGTGCCATCAGTGCGCCGGGGGGGATAGAGCAGTTCTTC. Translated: CAISAPGGIEQFF.

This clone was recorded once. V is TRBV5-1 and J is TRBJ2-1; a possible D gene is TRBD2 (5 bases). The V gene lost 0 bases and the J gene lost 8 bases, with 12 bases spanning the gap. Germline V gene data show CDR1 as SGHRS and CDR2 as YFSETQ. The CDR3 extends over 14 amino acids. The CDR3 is CASSLAPGSDEQFF. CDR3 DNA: TGCGCCAGCAGCTTGGCCCCGGGGTCGGATGAGCAGTTCTTC.